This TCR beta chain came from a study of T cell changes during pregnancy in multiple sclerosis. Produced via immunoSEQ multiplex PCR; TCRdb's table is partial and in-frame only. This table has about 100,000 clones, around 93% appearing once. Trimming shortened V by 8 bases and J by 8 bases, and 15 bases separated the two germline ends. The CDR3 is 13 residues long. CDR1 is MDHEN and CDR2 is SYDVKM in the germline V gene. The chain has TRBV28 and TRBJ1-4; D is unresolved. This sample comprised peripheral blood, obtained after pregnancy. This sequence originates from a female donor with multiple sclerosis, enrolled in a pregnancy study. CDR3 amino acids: CASRGRGSEKLFF. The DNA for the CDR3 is TGTGCCAGCCGTGGACGGGGATCAGAAAAACTGTTTTTT.